Included here is one T cell receptor beta chain sequence, with context. Authors' data handling: Reference gene primers were amplified, and this amplification served to estimate nucleated cell counts. The table came from immunoSEQ multiplex PCR; TCRdb's copy has only in-frame clones and leaves some out. The DNA gave D and trimming, while V, J and clone size come from that table. The table includes 45,000 to 50,000 clones, 85% to 90% detected once. This record comes from a study of blood T cell repertoires in COVID-19. Study summary: COVID-19 samples collected from the United States, Italy and Spain covered acute and convalescent phases.

Sequencing was carried out using peripheral blood. The origin of this receptor is a man aged 45 to 65 with active COVID-19.

The CDR3 DNA reads TGCGCCAGCACGAGGGGGGGTTCAACTAATGAAAAACTGTTTTTT. Protein: CASTRGGSTNEKLFF. V is TRBV4-1 and J is TRBJ1-4; maybe TRBD1 (6 bases). The CDR3 is 15 residues long. The V gene's germline CDR1 is MGHRA and CDR2 YSYEKL. V was shortened by 7 bases and J by 0 bases, with 12 bases between the two germline ends.